Each of the 8 T cell receptor beta chains below was sequenced from the same sample in a study of cytomegalovirus exposure and HLA in healthy donors. Primers included in the PCR were 60 Vbeta and 13 Jbeta primers. Data came from immunoSEQ multiplex PCR; TCRdb stores just in-frame clones and leaves some out. This sample has some 140,000 clones, with around 81% found just once. The sequenced sample consisted of PBMCs. The receptors stem from a woman aged 40 to 49 in good health and CMV-seropositive.

This chain connects TRBV5-5 to TRBJ2-7; 11 nucleotides match TRBD2. Germline lookup yields CDR1 SGHKS and CDR2 YYEKEE (reference sequence). V lost 1 base, J lost 6 bases, and 6 bases stayed unmatched. There are 15 residues in the CDR3. The chain's CDR3 is CASSLSTSGGGEQYF. Here the CDR3 DNA reads TGTGCCAGCAGCTTGTCTACTAGCGGGGGAGGCGAGCAGTACTTC. The full variable domain, in which reference TRBV5-5 and TRBJ2-7 provide the parts outside the CDR3, is DAGVTQSPTHLIKTRGQQVTLRCSPISGHKSVSWYQQVLGQGPQFIFQYYEKEERGRGNFPDRFSARQFPNYSSELNVNALLLGDSALYLCASSLSTSGGGEQYFGPGTRLTVT.

This clone was observed once. The V gene is TRBV7-2, the J gene TRBJ2-5; a possible D gene is TRBD2 (6 bases). Near its end, the DNA agrees better with TRBJ2-7, so the J call may be wrong. There are 12 residues in the CDR3. Germline CDR1 is SGHTA and CDR2 is FQGNSA. CDR3 in DNA: TGTGCCAGCAGCGGGACTTCCTACGAGCAGTACTTC. Translating it yields CASSGTSYEQYF.

The V call is TRBV15, the J call TRBJ2-3; D is possibly TRBD2 (6 bases). Germline V gene data show CDR1 as LNHNV and CDR2 as YYDKDF (reference sequence). Trimming stripped 1 base from V and 2 bases from J, with 10 bases between. CDR3 size: 15 residues. The CDR3 DNA sequence: TGTGCCACCAGCAGAGGGAGGGCCTACACAGATACGCAGTATTTT. Residues: CATSRGRAYTDTQYF.

This chain connects TRBV6-1 to TRBJ1-1; TRBD1 aligns across 7 bases. The junction had 9 bases not matched to a gene; V was cut back by 8 bases and J by 3 bases. Germline CDR1 reads MNHNS; CDR2 reads SASEGT. The CDR3 has 14 amino acids. CDR3 amino acids: CASGYRGGDTEAFF. The DNA for the CDR3 is TGTGCCAGCGGATACAGGGGTGGGGACACTGAAGCTTTCTTT.

This sequence joins TRBV21-1 and TRBJ2-3; the listed D gene, TRBD2, was not tested against the DNA. TRBV21-1 is labeled a pseudogene. This CDR3 contains 17 residues. The CDR3 sequence: CASSDPQGEFSGRALHF. The CDR3 region has the DNA TGTGCCAGCAGCGACCCACAGGGGGAATTTAGCGGGAGGGCCTTGCATTTT.

This clone was recorded only once. The chain links TRBV5-1 to TRBJ2-2, with D unclear. The CDR3 loop spans 14 amino acids. The V and J ends lost 4 bases and 1 base respectively, with 8 bases between them. CDR1 and CDR2 (germline): SGHRS, YFSETQ. The CDR3 sequence is CASSPQWNTGELFF. CDR3 nucleotide sequence: TGCGCCAGCAGCCCCCAGTGGAACACCGGGGAGCTGTTTTTT.

The chain has TRBV7-3 and TRBJ2-7; D call uncertain. The CDR3 has 15 amino acids. Trimming cost V 3 bases and J 2 bases, with 14 bases left between them. Germline V gene sequence: CDR1 SGHTA, CDR2 FQGTGA. The CDR3 coding sequence is TGTGCCAGCAGCTTGCGAGGTGGCGGAACCTACGAGCAGTACTTC. Its translation: CASSLRGGGTYEQYF.

This clone was detected once. This chain joins TRBV2 and TRBJ2-7; no firm D call. Trimming removed 2 bases from V and 7 bases from J, with 18 bases in between. Germline values: CDR1 SNHLY, CDR2 FYNNEI. The CDR3 is 15 residues long. The CDR3 DNA follows: TGTGCCAGCAGTGAATACGGTCCACTCGGTGCGGAGCAGTACTTC. The encoded protein is CASSEYGPLGAEQYF. Supplemented by reference TRBV2 and TRBJ2-7, the full variable domain reads EPEVTQTPSHQVTQMGQEVILRCVPISNHLYFYWYRQILGQKVEFLVSFYNNEISEKSEIFDDQFSVERPDGSNFTLKIRSTKLEDSAMYFCASSEYGPLGAEQYFGPGTRLTVT.